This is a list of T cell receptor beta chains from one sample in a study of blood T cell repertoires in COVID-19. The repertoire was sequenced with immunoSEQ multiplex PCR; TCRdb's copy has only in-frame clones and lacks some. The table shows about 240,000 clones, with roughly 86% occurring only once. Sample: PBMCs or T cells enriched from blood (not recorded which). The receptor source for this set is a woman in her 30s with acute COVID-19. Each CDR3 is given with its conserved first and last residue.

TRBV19,CACGTAINQPQHF
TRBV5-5,CASSFQGIGETQYF
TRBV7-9,CASSGAGGYNEQFF
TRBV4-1,CASSQTGTGPNSYEQYF
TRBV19,CASNLGLAETQYF
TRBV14,CASSPLGVDTEAFF
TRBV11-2,CASGQVHNEQFF
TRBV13,CASRPSTRADTQYF
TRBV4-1,CASSHTSVATNEKLFF
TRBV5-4,CASSRDRGATEAFF
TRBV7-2,CASSQLGDRGLGGYTF
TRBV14,CASSPSIAGEETDTQYF
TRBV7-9,CASTPDRGLEYTEAFF
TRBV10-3,CAISEIYSPYEQYF
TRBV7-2,CASSFLTGESYEQYF
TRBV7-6,CASSLVAGGETQYF
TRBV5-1,CASSLAAGGMNTEAFF
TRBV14,CASSQRPSGNTDTQYF
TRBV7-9,CASSSTGVGRNEQFF
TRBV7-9,CASSLGAGGQPQHF
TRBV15,CATSSPWLAGTDYNEQFF
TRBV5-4,CASRFGLAEETQYF
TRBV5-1,CASKGWAKVDTQYF
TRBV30,CAWSFLQGRTEAFF
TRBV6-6,CASGSRQGITDTQYF
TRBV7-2,CASSFGATEAFF
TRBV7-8,CASSPPLVGQGLRGYTF
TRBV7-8,CASSPLGGGTEAFF
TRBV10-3,CASAGEGEKLFF
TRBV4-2,CASSQELGDYEQYF
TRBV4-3,CASSQDGLAGAGEQYF
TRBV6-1,CASSETSGEPYEQYF
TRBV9,CASSTGQIASYNEQFF
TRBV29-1,CSVGLGGNTIYF
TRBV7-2,CASTRTGGATGELFF
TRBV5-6,CASSFREDSGNTIYF
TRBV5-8,CASSPGDRANQPQHF
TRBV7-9,CASSFEGALNQPQHF
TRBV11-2,CASSLLFSGDRGNETQYF
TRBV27,CASSVGGGGGYEQYF